The source of this TCR beta chain is a study of control samples from healthy donors and cancer patients. Profiled with immunoSEQ multiplex PCR; TCRdb holds only in-frame clones, not every one. The sample has over 10,000 clones; 93% are singletons. Germline V gives CDR1 MNHNS, CDR2 SASEGT. With V trimmed by 0 bases and J by 3 bases, 2 bases remained unmatched. CDR3 length equals 15 residues. This clonotype was sampled from a man at least 80 years old with lung cancer. The chain is built from TRBV6-1 and TRBJ2-1; 7 bases align to TRBD1. The material sequenced was PBMCs. CDR3 loop: CASSEARTGYNEQFF. CDR3 DNA sequence: TGTGCCAGCAGTGAAGCCCGGACAGGCTACAATGAGCAGTTCTTC.